This entry describes one T cell receptor beta chain. This sample's time point: newly diagnosed GD, antithyroid drugs for less than 3 months. Extracted RNA from PBMCs served as the source of the TCR library. The sample is drawn from a study of regulatory T cells in long-lasting Graves disease. For TCR beta, libraries came from iRepertoire HTBI primers and Arm-PCR of CDR3 regions. MiXCR, applied by TCRdb to the multiplex PCR reads, yields one record per CDR3 protein. In the table there are a few hundred thousand distinct CDR3 sequences, around 17% of which are singletons. V was clipped by 5 bases and J by 7 bases; unmatched bases: 13. The CDR3 covers 16 residues. Germline values: CDR1 SGDLS, CDR2 YYNGEE. Separately, the same data were catalogued under a study of T cells in Graves' hyperthyroidism and ophthalmopathy.

The receptor's source is a middle-aged man with Graves disease. The starting material was peripheral blood mononuclear cells (PBMCs), obtained at new diagnosis, from a patient treated with antithyroid drugs. The rearrangement uses TRBV9 and TRBJ2-2, with 8 bases identical to TRBD2. CDR3 in DNA: TGTGCCAGCAGTTACAATAGCGGGGCCCTCGGCGGGGAGCTGTTTTTT. It yields the protein CASSYNSGALGGELFF.